This is a list of T cell receptor beta chains from one sample in a study of cytomegalovirus exposure and HLA in healthy donors. The table came from immunoSEQ multiplex PCR; TCRdb's copy has only in-frame clones and leaves some out. This table holds around 130,000 clones, 60% to 85% found once. The source material was PBMCs. These receptor sequences come from a human donor in good health. CDR3s include the opening cysteine and the closing phenylalanine or tryptophan. A D gene is named only where the DNA matches it firmly. The listing skips clone size in some rows; elsewhere it reads once, few, many or a size class.

size: .; D: .; J: TRBJ1-1; V: TRBV29-1; DNA: TGCAGCGTTGTACAGACCCCCGCCACTGAAGCTTTCTTT; CDR3: CSVVQTPATEAFF
size: .; D: .; J: TRBJ2-3; V: TRBV14; DNA: TGTGCCAGCAGCCAAGATTGGGCGCTCAGGGGCACAGATACGCAGTATTTT; CDR3: CASSQDWALRGTDTQYF
size: .; D: .; J: TRBJ1-6; V: TRBV5-6; DNA: TGTGCCAGCAGCTTCCGGTGGAGCTCCTATAATTCACCCCTCCACTTT; CDR3: CASSFRWSSYNSPLHF
size: .; D: .; J: TRBJ1-1; V: TRBV9; DNA: TGTGCCAGCAGCCCTCAAGTCGGGGTGTTGGGCACTGAAGCTTTCTTT; CDR3: CASSPQVGVLGTEAFF
size: few; D: .; J: TRBJ1-1; V: TRBV5-6; DNA: TGTGCCAGCAGCTTGGCAGGACTCGGTGAAGCTTTCTTT; CDR3: CASSLAGLGEAFF
size: .; D: .; J: TRBJ2-7; V: TRBV18; DNA: TGTGCCAGCTCCCAAGAACCGGGACACCAATACGAGCAGTACTTC; CDR3: CASSQEPGHQYEQYF
size: .; D: TRBD2; J: TRBJ2-3; V: TRBV19; DNA: TGTGCCTCCCTCAAACCGGCTAGCGGGGGGGACGGCACAGATACGCAGTATTTT; CDR3: CASLKPASGGDGTDTQYF
size: few; D: .; J: TRBJ2-1; V: TRBV6-6; DNA: TGTGCCAGCGGCGGCAGGGGTACCTACAATGAGCAGTTCTTC; CDR3: CASGGRGTYNEQFF
size: .; D: TRBD1; J: TRBJ2-3; V: TRBV28; DNA: TGTGCCAGCAGTACATTACAGGGGATCTACGGCACAGATACGCAGTATTTT; CDR3: CASSTLQGIYGTDTQYF
size: .; D: TRBD1; J: TRBJ2-7; V: TRBV7-9; DNA: TGTGCCAGCAGCTTAGGGGGACAGGACAGTCGGCAGTACTTC; CDR3: CASSLGGQDSRQYF
size: .; D: TRBD2; J: TRBJ2-1; V: TRBV5-1; DNA: TGCGCCAGCAGCTTGCAAGGAGCGGGGGGGGGCGATGAGCAGTTCTTC; CDR3: CASSLQGAGGGDEQFF
size: .; D: .; J: TRBJ2-2; V: TRBV14; DNA: TGTGCCAGCAGCCACGACACCGGGGAGCTGTTTTTT; CDR3: CASSHDTGELFF
size: .; D: TRBD1; J: TRBJ1-2; V: TRBV7-9; DNA: TGTGCCAGCAGCTCAGACAGGGGGGGAGGATTTGGCTACACCTTC; CDR3: CASSSDRGGGFGYTF
size: .; D: .; J: TRBJ2-2; V: TRBV6-1; DNA: TGTGCCAGCACCCCGCGCGGGGCGAACACCGGGGAGCTGTTTTTT; CDR3: CASTPRGANTGELFF
size: .; D: .; J: TRBJ2-1; V: TRBV7-6; DNA: TGTGCCAGCAGCTTAGTTCCTCCGGGACTGGAACTACCGGGCAATGAGCAGTTCTTC; CDR3: CASSLVPPGLELPGNEQFF
size: .; D: .; J: TRBJ2-2; V: TRBV5-1; DNA: TGCGCCAGCAGCTCCCCCGCGGGGGCCCCAATCGACGGGGAGCTGTTTTTT; CDR3: CASSSPAGAPIDGELFF
size: .; D: .; J: TRBJ2-1; V: TRBV9; DNA: TGTGCCAGCAGCGTAGGTAGCGACTCCTACAATGAGCAGTTCTTC; CDR3: CASSVGSDSYNEQFF
size: .; D: .; J: TRBJ2-1; V: TRBV10-3; DNA: TGTGCCATCACAGGCGGGCCTAGGGAAAGGAATGAGCAGTTCTTC; CDR3: CAITGGPRERNEQFF
size: .; D: .; J: TRBJ2-1; V: TRBV6-5; DNA: TGTGCCAGCAGTGATGACTGGGAGCAGTTCTTC; CDR3: CASSDDWEQFF
size: .; D: .; J: TRBJ1-5; V: TRBV6-5; DNA: TGTGCCAGCAGTGAGGGACTGCTCAATCAGCCCCAGCATTTT; CDR3: CASSEGLLNQPQHF
size: few; D: TRBD2; J: TRBJ2-2; V: TRBV14; DNA: TGTGCCAGCAGCCAAACTAGCGGGGGGTTAAACACCGGGGAGCTGTTTTTT; CDR3: CASSQTSGGLNTGELFF
size: .; D: .; J: TRBJ2-1; V: TRBV19; DNA: TGTGCCAGTAGTGTACAGGGTTATAATGAGCAGTTCTTC; CDR3: CASSVQGYNEQFF
size: .; D: .; J: TRBJ2-3; V: TRBV19; DNA: TGTGCCAGTAGTATAGGGCACGGACTCCACTACACAGATACGCAGTATTTT; CDR3: CASSIGHGLHYTDTQYF
size: .; D: .; J: TRBJ2-3; V: TRBV4-1; DNA: TGCGCCAGCAGCCAAGATGAGAGGGCCACAGATACGCAGTATTTT; CDR3: CASSQDERATDTQYF
size: .; D: .; J: TRBJ1-6; V: TRBV7-9; DNA: TGTGCCAGCATAGATGGTTCCTCACCCCTCCACTTT; CDR3: CASIDGSSPLHF
size: .; D: .; J: TRBJ1-4; V: TRBV9; DNA: TGTGCCAGCAGCCCCGAGGGCAGAACCCTAAATGAAAAACTGTTTTTT; CDR3: CASSPEGRTLNEKLFF
size: .; D: .; J: TRBJ1-3; V: TRBV2; DNA: TGTGCCAGCAGTGAACAGGGCAACTCTGGAAACACCATATATTTT; CDR3: CASSEQGNSGNTIYF
size: .; D: .; J: TRBJ1-4; V: TRBV4-2; DNA: TGTGCCAGCAGCCAAGATGGAGCAGACACTAATGAAAAACTGTTTTTT; CDR3: CASSQDGADTNEKLFF
size: .; D: .; J: TRBJ2-5; V: TRBV5-1; DNA: TGCGCCAGCAGCAGGACAGAAGAGACCCAGTACTTC; CDR3: CASSRTEETQYF
size: .; D: .; J: TRBJ1-6; V: TRBV4-2; DNA: TGTGCCAGCAGCCGCGATGCGGGACCCTATAATTCACCCCTCCACTTT; CDR3: CASSRDAGPYNSPLHF
size: .; D: .; J: TRBJ2-1; V: TRBV6-4; DNA: TGTGCCAGCAGTGATGCTCAGGGAAGCTCCTACAATGAGCAGTTCTTC; CDR3: CASSDAQGSSYNEQFF
size: .; D: TRBD1; J: TRBJ2-2; V: TRBV6-1; DNA: TGTGCCAGCAGACCGGGACAGGGGGACACCGGGGAGCTGTTTTTT; CDR3: CASRPGQGDTGELFF
size: .; D: .; J: TRBJ1-3; V: TRBV9; DNA: TGTGCCAGCAGCAACAAGAACACCATATATTTT; CDR3: CASSNKNTIYF
size: .; D: .; J: TRBJ2-2; V: TRBV6-4; DNA: TGTGCCAGCAGTGGACAGGACACCGGGGAGCTGTTTTTT; CDR3: CASSGQDTGELFF
size: .; D: .; J: TRBJ2-1; V: TRBV14; DNA: TGTGCCAGCAGCCAAGGTGGCCATGAGCAGTTCTTC; CDR3: CASSQGGHEQFF
size: .; D: TRBD2; J: TRBJ2-1; V: TRBV29-1; DNA: TGCAGCGGAGGATCCGGGGGGGCCGCCAATGAGCAGTTCTTC; CDR3: CSGGSGGAANEQFF
size: .; D: .; J: TRBJ2-2; V: TRBV29-1; DNA: TGCAGCGTTGATATGAACACCGGGGAGCTGTTTTTT; CDR3: CSVDMNTGELFF
size: .; D: .; J: TRBJ1-4; V: TRBV6-4; DNA: TGTGCCAGCAGTGAGATCAGGGGAAAACTGTTTTTT; CDR3: CASSEIRGKLFF
size: .; D: TRBD2; J: TRBJ2-5; V: TRBV9; DNA: TGTGCCAGCAGCGTAGGGAACGTTAGCGGGGGGAGAGAGACCCAGTACTTC; CDR3: CASSVGNVSGGRETQYF
size: few; D: .; J: TRBJ2-5; V: TRBV7-6; DNA: TGTGCCAGCAGATCCCAGGCGGAGACCCAGTACTTC; CDR3: CASRSQAETQYF
size: .; D: TRBD2; J: TRBJ2-1; V: TRBV6-1; DNA: TGTGCCAGCAGTGCCGGGGGGGCTTCCTACAATGAGCAGTTCTTC; CDR3: CASSAGGASYNEQFF
size: .; D: TRBD1; J: TRBJ1-4; V: TRBV9; DNA: TGTGCCAGCAGCGTAGAAGGGACAGGGTACGGAAAACTGTTTTTT; CDR3: CASSVEGTGYGKLFF
size: .; D: TRBD1; J: TRBJ1-5; V: TRBV2; DNA: TGTGCCAGCAGAGGCACCAGGGGGAGCAATCAGCCCCAGCATTTT; CDR3: CASRGTRGSNQPQHF
size: .; D: .; J: TRBJ2-5; V: TRBV28; DNA: TGTGCCAGCAGTTACCCGGGACTCAGGAGAGGGACCCAGTACTTC; CDR3: CASSYPGLRRGTQYF
size: .; D: .; J: TRBJ2-7; V: TRBV13; DNA: TGTGCCAGCAGAATCAAAGGAACAGCTCTTCACGAGCAGTACTTC; CDR3: CASRIKGTALHEQYF
size: few; D: .; J: TRBJ1-3; V: TRBV7-3; DNA: TGTGCCAGCAGTCCGCAGTCCTCTGGAAACACCATATATTTT; CDR3: CASSPQSSGNTIYF
size: .; D: .; J: TRBJ2-3; V: TRBV5-1; DNA: TGCGCCAGCAGCTTGGAGATACAGGGTGGTAGCACAGATACGCAGTATTTT; CDR3: CASSLEIQGGSTDTQYF
size: .; D: .; J: TRBJ2-7; V: TRBV6-1; DNA: TGTGCCAGCAGTGAATTTTGGCAGGGCAGGCACGAGCAGTACTTC; CDR3: CASSEFWQGRHEQYF
size: .; D: .; J: TRBJ1-5; V: TRBV7-8; DNA: TGTGCCAGCAGCTCCGCGCGTTTGGGGGGAAATCAGCCCCAGCATTTT; CDR3: CASSSARLGGNQPQHF
size: .; D: .; J: TRBJ2-7; V: TRBV11-2; DNA: TGTGCCAGCAGCTTAGAGTGGCGGGACGAGCAGTACTTC; CDR3: CASSLEWRDEQYF
size: .; D: TRBD2; J: TRBJ2-7; V: TRBV7-2; DNA: TGTGCCAGCAGCTTAATTTCGGGACTAGCTAACTACGAGCAGTACTTC; CDR3: CASSLISGLANYEQYF
size: .; D: TRBD1; J: TRBJ2-5; V: TRBV11-3; DNA: TGTGCCAGCAGCTCAGGGGGCGAGGGAGGAGAGACCCAGTACTTC; CDR3: CASSSGGEGGETQYF